This entry is about one T cell receptor (beta chain). Its antigen is not known. This sample was taken from a study of CD4 T cells in relation to SARS-CoV-2 and coronaviruses. Findings and limits, study-wide: Each donor contributed either pre-pandemic or post-infection samples, not both. Around 62% of donors had memory CD4+ clonotypes crossrecognizing SARS-CoV-2 and common cold coronavirus spike. Crossreactive clones expanded significantly less to SARS-CoV-2 than monoreactive clones.

The V segment lost 5 bases and the J segment 0 bases; nucleotides outside the gene matches: 17. The CDR3 has 18 residues. CDR1 and CDR2 (germline): SGHDT, YYEEEE. Assay: immunoSEQ multiplex PCR; the TCRdb copy retains only in-frame clones and omits some. The sample has about 68,000 clones, 80% to 95% seen once. Unexposed donor CD4+ T cells date from about 2011-2018, before the COVID-19 pandemic. Sample: naive CD4+ T cells from PBMCs. Subset noted: naive CD4+ T cells isolated by negative enrichment. The V gene is TRBV5-6, the J gene TRBJ2-7; the match to TRBD2 covers 7 bases. This TCR was recovered from a human donor in good health. CDR3 sequence (DNA): TGTGCCAGCAGTTCCCTGGGGGGGAGCGGGGCTTACTCCTACGAGCAGTACTTC. The encoded protein is CASSSLGGSGAYSYEQYF.